The 5 T cell receptor beta chains reported below all come from one sample, sequenced in a study of blood T cells in healthy people across ages. For the second PCR, which ran for about 7 to 12 cycles, a sample-barcoded 5' primer and a J-beta primer mix were used. One entry per CDR3 protein, called by TCRdb with MiXCR from the 5' RACE reads. The sample lists 700,000 or so distinct CDR3 sequences; around two fifths were seen once. Sequenced input: blood. These receptors were collected from an elderly man in good health.

J is TRBJ2-7 and V is TRBV28, with TRBD2 matching 7 bases. The last part of the DNA fits TRBJ2-4 better; the J call may be wrong. Germline V CDR1 and CDR2: MDHEN, SYDVKM. The CDR3 sequence is 15 residues long. CDR3 nucleotide sequence: TGTGCCAGCACCATCTCTGGGACTATCATGGGCATTCAGTACTTC. It is translated as CASTISGTIMGIQYF.

The rearrangement joins TRBV2 to TRBJ2-5; the match to TRBD2 covers 9 bases. J lost 2 bases, V lost 4 bases, and 17 bases had no gene match. CDR3 length: 19 residues. The germline V gene has CDR1 SNHLY and CDR2 FYNNEI. CDR3: CASSGSTSGVSPKQETQYF. DNA for the CDR3: TGTGCCAGCAGTGGGTCGACTAGCGGAGTTAGCCCCAAACAAGAGACCCAGTACTTC.

The chain combines TRBV24-1 with TRBJ2-1; 12 bases match TRBD1. The CDR3 extends over 18 amino acids. The ends lost 4 bases at V and 7 bases at J; junction bases unmatched: 13. Germline V gives CDR1 KGHDR, CDR2 SFDVKD. The CDR3 DNA reads TGTGCCACCAGTGACCCCCCCGGGACAGGGGGCGCTGAGAATGAGCAGTTCTTC. Its translation: CATSDPPGTGGAENEQFF.

The chain is built from TRBV6-2 or TRBV6-3 and TRBJ2-1; 11 bases line up with TRBD2. This CDR3 has 16 residues. J gave up 5 bases and V 5 bases, and 8 bases lay outside the gene matches. Germline CDR1 reads MNHEY; CDR2 reads SVGEGT. The CDR3 reads CASSQHSGRADNEQFF. For the CDR3, the DNA is TGTGCCAGCAGTCAGCATAGCGGGAGGGCCGACAATGAGCAGTTCTTC.

The chain couples TRBV27 to TRBJ2-7; tentative D call: TRBD2 (5 bases). The CDR3 extends over 14 amino acids. Between the trimmed V and J ends, which lost 2 bases and 7 bases, there was a span of 15 bases. Per the germline V gene, CDR1 is MNHEY and CDR2 is SMNVEV (reference sequence). CDR3 in amino acids: CASSLEGSSHEQYF. CDR3 coding DNA: TGTGCCAGCAGTTTAGAGGGCTCCTCCCATGAGCAGTACTTC.